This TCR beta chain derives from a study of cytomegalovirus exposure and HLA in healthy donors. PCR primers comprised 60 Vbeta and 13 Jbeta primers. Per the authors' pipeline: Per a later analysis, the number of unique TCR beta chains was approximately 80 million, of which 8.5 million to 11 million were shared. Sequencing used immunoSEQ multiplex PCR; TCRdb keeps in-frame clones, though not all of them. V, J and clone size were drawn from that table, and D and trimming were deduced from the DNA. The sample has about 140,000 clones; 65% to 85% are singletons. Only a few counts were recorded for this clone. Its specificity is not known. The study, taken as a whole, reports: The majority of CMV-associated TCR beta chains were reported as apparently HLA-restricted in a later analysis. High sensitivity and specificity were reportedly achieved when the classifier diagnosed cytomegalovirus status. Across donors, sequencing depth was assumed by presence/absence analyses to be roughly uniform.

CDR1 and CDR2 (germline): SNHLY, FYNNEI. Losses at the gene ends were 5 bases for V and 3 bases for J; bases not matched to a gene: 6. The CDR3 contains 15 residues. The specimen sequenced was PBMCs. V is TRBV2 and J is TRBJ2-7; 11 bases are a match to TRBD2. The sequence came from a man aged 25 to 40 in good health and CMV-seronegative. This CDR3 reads CASSSGTSGFYEQYF. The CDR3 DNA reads TGTGCCAGCAGTAGCGGGACTAGCGGATTCTACGAGCAGTACTTC.